The 3 T cell receptor beta chains below come from one sample, sequenced in a study of OX40 agonist ivuxolimab in advanced cancers. TCRdb's table, derived via immunoSEQ multiplex PCR, lists solely in-frame clones and lacks some. In the table there are around 7,000 clones, 65% to 80% of which are singletons. This material consisted of CD4+ or CD8+ T cells sorted from blood, taken in a trial of the OX40 agonist ivuxolimab. These receptors all stem from an adult with an advanced solid tumor such as melanoma, head and neck, liver or kidney cancer.

The gene calls are TRBV4-3 and TRBJ2-5, with D perhaps TRBD1 or TRBD2 (5 bases each). Germline CDR1 is LGHNA and CDR2 is YSLEER. Between the trimmed V and J ends, which lost 4 bases and 1 base, there was a span of 13 bases. The CDR3 spans 15 residues. The CDR3 DNA reads as TGCGCCAGCAGCCTCGCCGGGGCAGCCCAAGAGACCCAGTACTTC. Its translation: CASSLAGAAQETQYF.

This rearrangement joins TRBV6-9 to TRBJ2-7; a possible D gene is TRBD1 (5 bases). V gave up 5 bases and J gave up 5 bases, with 7 bases separating them. The CDR3 runs 11 residues. Germline-derived CDR1 and CDR2 are MNHGY and SVAAGI. CDR3 sequence: CASSTGNEQYF. For the CDR3, the DNA is TGTGCCAGCAGTACAGGAAACGAGCAGTACTTC.

The chain carries TRBV19 and TRBJ2-1, with D perhaps matching TRBD1 or TRBD2 (6 bases each). The CDR3 extends over 12 amino acids. V was shortened by 10 bases and J by 6 bases, with 13 bases between the two germline ends. The germline CDR1 and CDR2 sequences are LNHDA and SQIVND (reference sequence). Here the CDR3 DNA reads TGTGCCACCGAGGGGGACTCCAATGAGCAGTTCTTC. Residues: CATEGDSNEQFF.